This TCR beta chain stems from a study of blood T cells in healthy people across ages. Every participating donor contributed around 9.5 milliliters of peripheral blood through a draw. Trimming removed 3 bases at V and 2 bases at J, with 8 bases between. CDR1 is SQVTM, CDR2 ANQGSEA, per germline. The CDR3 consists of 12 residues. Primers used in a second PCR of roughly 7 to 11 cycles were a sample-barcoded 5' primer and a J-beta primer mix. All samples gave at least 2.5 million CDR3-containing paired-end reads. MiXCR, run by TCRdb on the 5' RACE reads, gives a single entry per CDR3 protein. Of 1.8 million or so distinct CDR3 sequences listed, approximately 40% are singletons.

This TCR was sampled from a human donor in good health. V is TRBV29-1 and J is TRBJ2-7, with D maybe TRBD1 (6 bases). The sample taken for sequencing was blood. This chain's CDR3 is CSVEGAAYEQYF. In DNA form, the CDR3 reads TGCAGCGTTGAGGGGGCCGCCTACGAGCAGTACTTC.